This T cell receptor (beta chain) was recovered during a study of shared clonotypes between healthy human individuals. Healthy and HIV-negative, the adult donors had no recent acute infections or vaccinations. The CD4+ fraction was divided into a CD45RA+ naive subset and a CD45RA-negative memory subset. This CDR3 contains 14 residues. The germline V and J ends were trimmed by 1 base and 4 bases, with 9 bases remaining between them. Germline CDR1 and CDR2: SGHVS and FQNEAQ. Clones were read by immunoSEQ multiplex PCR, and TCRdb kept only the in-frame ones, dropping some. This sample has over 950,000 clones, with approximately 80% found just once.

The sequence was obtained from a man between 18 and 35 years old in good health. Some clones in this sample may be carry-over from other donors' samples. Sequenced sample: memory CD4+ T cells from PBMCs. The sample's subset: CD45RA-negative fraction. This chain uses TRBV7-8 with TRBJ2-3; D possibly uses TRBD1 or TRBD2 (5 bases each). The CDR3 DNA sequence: TGTGCCAGCAGCTTAGTGGGACGATCAGATACGCAGTATTTT. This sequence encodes CASSLVGRSDTQYF.